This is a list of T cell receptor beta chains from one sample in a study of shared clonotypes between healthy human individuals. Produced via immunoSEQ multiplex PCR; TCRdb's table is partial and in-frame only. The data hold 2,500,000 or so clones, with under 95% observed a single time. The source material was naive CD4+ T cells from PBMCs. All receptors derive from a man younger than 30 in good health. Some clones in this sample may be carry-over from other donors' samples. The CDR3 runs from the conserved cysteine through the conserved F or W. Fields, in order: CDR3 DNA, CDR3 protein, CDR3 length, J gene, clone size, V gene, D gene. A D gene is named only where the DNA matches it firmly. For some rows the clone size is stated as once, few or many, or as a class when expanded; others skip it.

CDR3 DNA: TGTGCCAGCAGTCCGGGACTCCGGTCCTACGAGCAGTACTTC
CDR3 protein: CASSPGLRSYEQYF
CDR3 length: 14
J gene: TRBJ2-7
clone size: -
V gene: TRBV2
D gene: -

CDR3 DNA: TGCGCCAGCAGCCTCCGGGACAACACTGAAGCTTTCTTT
CDR3 protein: CASSLRDNTEAFF
CDR3 length: 13
J gene: TRBJ1-1
clone size: few
V gene: TRBV5-1
D gene: -

CDR3 DNA: TGCGCCAGCAGCTTGACAGGTCAAACAATGAACACTGAAGCTTTCTTT
CDR3 protein: CASSLTGQTMNTEAFF
CDR3 length: 16
J gene: TRBJ1-1
clone size: -
V gene: TRBV5-1
D gene: -

CDR3 DNA: TGTGCCAGCAGCTTGGGGGTGCGGGGATACGAGACCCAGTACTTC
CDR3 protein: CASSLGVRGYETQYF
CDR3 length: 15
J gene: TRBJ2-5
clone size: -
V gene: TRBV5-4
D gene: -

CDR3 DNA: TGTGCCAGCAGTGAAAGGTACGAGCAGTACTTC
CDR3 protein: CASSERYEQYF
CDR3 length: 11
J gene: TRBJ2-7
clone size: -
V gene: TRBV25-1
D gene: -

CDR3 DNA: TGCGCCAGCAGCTTGGTAGACGGCACCTACGAGCAGTACTTC
CDR3 protein: CASSLVDGTYEQYF
CDR3 length: 14
J gene: TRBJ2-7
clone size: -
V gene: TRBV5-1
D gene: -

CDR3 DNA: TGTGCCAGCAGCCGAAGTCCCACCCGCCCCCCGTTCTTC
CDR3 protein: CASSRSPTRPPFF
CDR3 length: 13
J gene: TRBJ2-1
clone size: -
V gene: TRBV11-3
D gene: -

CDR3 DNA: TGTGCCAGCACCTTATCTAGCGGGAGCACAGATACGCAGTATTTT
CDR3 protein: CASTLSSGSTDTQYF
CDR3 length: 15
J gene: TRBJ2-3
clone size: -
V gene: TRBV27
D gene: TRBD2

CDR3 DNA: TGTGCCAGCAGCCCCAAAAGGGCCCGGGGAAACACCATATATTTT
CDR3 protein: CASSPKRARGNTIYF
CDR3 length: 15
J gene: TRBJ1-3
clone size: -
V gene: TRBV4-2
D gene: -

CDR3 DNA: TGTGCCAGCAGTTTGTCGGACTGGGGCAATCAGCCCCAGCATTTT
CDR3 protein: CASSLSDWGNQPQHF
CDR3 length: 15
J gene: TRBJ1-5
clone size: -
V gene: TRBV28
D gene: -

CDR3 DNA: TGCGCCAGCAGCTTCGGCGGGAGGGCAGATACGCAGTATTTT
CDR3 protein: CASSFGGRADTQYF
CDR3 length: 14
J gene: TRBJ2-3
clone size: -
V gene: TRBV5-1
D gene: TRBD2

CDR3 DNA: TGTGCCATCAATCCTGGGACATCCGGAAACACCATATATTTT
CDR3 protein: CAINPGTSGNTIYF
CDR3 length: 14
J gene: TRBJ1-3
clone size: -
V gene: TRBV10-3
D gene: -

CDR3 DNA: TGTGCCAGCAGCCGAACTAGCGTTAGCTCCTACGAGCAGTACTTC
CDR3 protein: CASSRTSVSSYEQYF
CDR3 length: 15
J gene: TRBJ2-7
clone size: -
V gene: TRBV27
D gene: TRBD2

CDR3 DNA: TGTGCCAGCAGCCTGGTAGTGGGAGAGACCCAGTACTTC
CDR3 protein: CASSLVVGETQYF
CDR3 length: 13
J gene: TRBJ2-5
clone size: -
V gene: TRBV14
D gene: -

CDR3 DNA: TGTGCCTGGAACAGGGGGGTCCTGAACACTGAAGCTTTCTTT
CDR3 protein: CAWNRGVLNTEAFF
CDR3 length: 14
J gene: TRBJ1-1
clone size: few
V gene: TRBV30
D gene: TRBD1

CDR3 DNA: TGCGCCAGCAGCCTTCAACTAGCGGTCCCCGGAAGAGATACGCAGTATTTT
CDR3 protein: CASSLQLAVPGRDTQYF
CDR3 length: 17
J gene: TRBJ2-3
clone size: -
V gene: TRBV5-1
D gene: TRBD2

CDR3 DNA: TGTGCCATCAGTGACGGGACAGGGGGATGGGAGCAGTACTTC
CDR3 protein: CAISDGTGGWEQYF
CDR3 length: 14
J gene: TRBJ2-7
clone size: -
V gene: TRBV10-3
D gene: TRBD1